Detailed here is one TCR beta chain. These data come from a study of cytomegalovirus exposure and HLA in healthy donors. This CDR3 is 16 amino acids long. V shed 6 bases and J 1 base; nucleotides not matched to a gene: 12. The germline CDR1 and CDR2 sequences are WSHSY and SAAADI. The PCR ran on 60 Vbeta and 13 Jbeta primers. Produced via immunoSEQ multiplex PCR; TCRdb's table is partial and in-frame only. The sample has about 130,000 clones; 65% to 80% are singletons. The rearrangement links TRBV10-2 to TRBJ2-7; 7 bases are shared with TRBD2. The sequence was obtained from a male donor in good health and CMV-seropositive. The sequenced material came from PBMCs. The CDR3 region is CASRSQGAGMSYEQYF. In nucleotides, the CDR3 is TGCGCCAGCAGGTCACAAGGAGCGGGAATGTCCTACGAGCAGTACTTC.